This T cell receptor beta chain was captured in a study of CD8+CD57+ T cells in acquired aplastic anemia. Study information: Where healthy donors were concerned, CD4+ cells averaged approximately 9.9 million reads.

Genomic DNA, serving as template, underwent TCR beta VDJ and CDR3 profiling. TCRdb reprocessed the reads via MiXCR and lists one record per CDR3 protein. This repertoire shows under 250,000 distinct CDR3 sequences, roughly 35% found once; its top ten account for 1.1%. The CDR3 runs 14 residues. The V end lost 5 bases, the J end lost 9 bases, and 18 bases lay between the germline ends. From germline, CDR1 is KGHDR and CDR2 SFDVKD. This receptor was taken from a human donor in good health, serving as a control. The sequencing input was sorted CD4+, CD8+, or CD8+CD57+ T cells (not recorded which) from PBMCs. The chain joins TRBV24-1 to TRBJ2-5, with D unresolved. This CDR3 reads CATSVASSNQPQYF. CDR3 DNA sequence: TGTGCCACCAGTGTCGCCAGTAGCAATCAGCCCCAGTACTTC.